One sample yielded the 26 T cell receptor beta chains listed below, sequenced in a study of regulatory T cells in long-lasting Graves disease. With iRepertoire HTBI primers and Arm-PCR of CDR3 regions, TCR beta libraries were built. MiXCR, applied by TCRdb to the multiplex PCR reads, yields one record per CDR3 protein. The sample holds about 470,000 distinct CDR3 sequences; around 15% are singletons and the top ten take less than 15%. Time point defined: newly diagnosed GD, antithyroid drugs for less than 3 months. Researchers made the TCR library from RNA that was extracted from PBMCs. This same sample was also taken into another study, of T cells in Graves' hyperthyroidism and ophthalmopathy.

The source was peripheral blood mononuclear cells (PBMCs), collected at new diagnosis, from a patient treated with antithyroid drugs. The source of these receptors is a man aged 40-49 years with Graves disease.

There are a few counts of this clonotype. The gene calls are TRBV27 and TRBJ2-5; 9 bases line up with TRBD1. Unmatched junction bases numbered 8, after V lost 4 bases and J lost 5 bases. The CDR3 is 15 residues long. The V gene's germline CDR1 is MNHEY and CDR2 SMNVEV (reference sequence). The CDR3 DNA follows: TGTGCCAGCAGTTCCCGGGACAGGGTTCTCGAGACCCAGTACTTC. This sequence encodes CASSSRDRVLETQYF.

This clonotype has a handful of counts. This chain links TRBV19 with TRBJ2-3; 14 nucleotides line up with TRBD2. The germline V gene encodes CDR1 LNHDA and CDR2 SQIVND (reference sequence). The CDR3 has 15 residues. V trimming: 9 bases; J trimming: 5 bases; junction bases outside the gene matches: 7. Here the CDR3 DNA reads TGTGCCAGCCAGCCGGGACTAGCGGGAGAAGATACGCAGTATTTT. This sequence encodes CASQPGLAGEDTQYF.

This clonotype was observed a few times. The CDR3 bases are TGTGCCAGTAGTATTGGGGGGACAGGGGGCACCGGGGAGCTGTTTTTT. It is translated as CASSIGGTGGTGELFF. The chain links TRBV19 to TRBJ2-2, with 11 bases fitting TRBD1. V shed 3 bases, J shed 4 bases, and the junction held 4 bases outside the gene matches. CDR1 and CDR2 from the germline V gene are LNHDA and SQIVND (reference sequence). There are 16 residues in the CDR3.

The table lists this clonotype with many counts. The chain uses TRBV10-2 and TRBJ2-7, with 9 bases aligning to TRBD1. The germline V gene has CDR1 WSHSY and CDR2 SAAADI. The CDR3 is 15 amino acids. The J segment lost 4 bases and the V segment lost 2 bases, leaving 6 bases of the junction unmatched. The CDR3 DNA reads as TGCGCCAGCAGTGAGGGGTGGGACAGGGCTTACGAGCAGTACTTC. This sequence encodes CASSEGWDRAYEQYF.

J is TRBJ2-1 and V is TRBV5-5, with 10 bases fitting TRBD2. This CDR3 comprises 14 residues. Germline CDR1 and CDR2: SGHKS and YYEKEE (reference sequence). V was pared by 4 bases and J by 7 bases, with 5 bases of the junction left unmatched. The CDR3 is CASSIGTSENEQFF. The CDR3, as DNA: TGTGCCAGCAGCATCGGGACTAGCGAAAATGAGCAGTTCTTC. The full variable domain, rest sourced from reference TRBV5-5 and TRBJ2-1, is DAGVTQSPTHLIKTRGQQVTLRCSPISGHKSVSWYQQVLGQGPQFIFQYYEKEERGRGNFPDRFSARQFPNYSSELNVNALLLGDSALYLCASSIGTSENEQFFGPGTRLTVL.

The chain recombines TRBV2 with TRBJ1-3; D is uncertain. The germline V gene has CDR1 SNHLY and CDR2 FYNNEI. This CDR3 region has 12 residues. The V gene lost 6 bases and the J gene lost 4 bases, with 7 bases spanning the gap. The CDR3 DNA reads TGTGCCAGCAGCGAGGGAGGAAACACCATATATTTT. It translates to CASSEGGNTIYF.

The sample holds a few counts of this clonotype. This may be a read error: a much more frequent sequence differs by one nucleotide. The CDR3 DNA sequence: TGCGGTGCTATGACTAGCGGGAGCTCCTACAATGAGCAGTTCTTC. It translates to CGAMTSGSSYNEQFF. The chain combines TRBV20-1 with TRBJ2-1, with TRBD2 matching 12 bases. This CDR3 is built from 15 residues. Germline V lookup: CDR1 DFQATT, CDR2 SNEGSKA (reference sequence).

The V and J genes are TRBV5-1 and TRBJ2-5; the D gene could be TRBD1 or TRBD2 (5 bases each). Trimming cost V 1 base and J 1 base, with 11 bases left between them. From germline, CDR1 is SGHRS and CDR2 YFSETQ. The CDR3 totals 15 residues. The CDR3 is CASSLIGEIQETQYF. As DNA, the CDR3 is TGCGCCAGCAGCTTGATAGGGGAGATCCAAGAGACCCAGTACTTC.

This clonotype was seen ten or more times. The chain carries TRBV20-1 and TRBJ2-7; maybe TRBD1 (6 bases). The CDR3 sequence is 13 residues long. Germline V gene data show CDR1 as DFQATT and CDR2 as SNEGSKA (reference sequence). The V end lost 4 bases, the J end lost 7 bases, and 17 bases lay between the germline ends. Here the CDR3 reads CSATRDTGWEQYF. The CDR3 bases are TGCAGTGCTACCCGGGACACAGGGTGGGAGCAGTACTTC.

This clonotype was seen a few times. The rearrangement uses TRBV20-1 and TRBJ2-3, with D uncertain. Germline CDR1 and CDR2: DFQATT and SNEGSKA (reference sequence). The CDR3 consists of 13 residues. V was shortened by 3 bases and J by 5 bases, with 12 bases between the two germline ends. CDR3 DNA sequence: TGCAGTGCTAGTCTCGTGGGAAGAGATACGCAGTATTTT. Protein product: CSASLVGRDTQYF.

This clonotype showed up just once. The CDR3 nucleotides are TGTGCCAGCAGTGGAGTAGGGGGGGGGAACACCGGGGAGCTGTTTTTT. This translates into CASSGVGGGNTGELFF. The V gene is TRBV12-3 or TRBV12-4, the J gene TRBJ2-2, with D possibly TRBD2 on 7 matching bases. CDR3 length: 16 residues. V lost 5 bases to trimming and J lost 1 base, with 14 bases between them.

Ten or more counts support this clonotype. The V gene is TRBV30, the J gene TRBJ1-5; D not certain. The V gene lost 0 bases and the J gene lost 7 bases, with 10 bases spanning the gap. CDR3 length: 13 amino acids. From germline, CDR1 is GTSNPN and CDR2 SVGIG (reference sequence). CDR3 sequence: CAWSVKEGQPQHF. The CDR3 region has the DNA TGTGCCTGGAGTGTGAAGGAGGGCCAGCCCCAGCATTTT.

This clonotype came up many times. The chain carries TRBV6-5 and TRBJ2-5; D might be TRBD1 (6 bases). V lost 4 bases and J 1 base, leaving 13 bases between the germline ends. The CDR3 runs 15 residues. Germline values: CDR1 MNHEY, CDR2 SVGAGI. CDR3 amino acids: CASSFMTGLQETQYF. The CDR3 nucleotides read TGTGCCAGCAGTTTCATGACAGGCCTCCAAGAGACCCAGTACTTC.

This clonotype has at least ten counts. The V call is TRBV28, the J call TRBJ1-2, with D possibly matching TRBD1 (5 bases). Germline CDR1 MDHEN, CDR2 SYDVKM. There are 13 residues in the CDR3. Deletions cut 8 bases from V and 8 bases from J, with 18 bases between. In nucleotides, the CDR3 is TGTGCCAGCGGAAGTGTTACAGGTCACGGCTACACCTTC. This sequence encodes CASGSVTGHGYTF.

This clonotype has more than one count but fewer than ten. The V and J genes are TRBV20-1 and TRBJ2-6; TRBD2 is a possible D gene (5 bases). The CDR3 covers 16 residues. Germline CDR1 and CDR2: DFQATT and SNEGSKA (reference sequence). Trimming pared 6 bases from V and 2 bases from J, leaving 17 bases between. Here the CDR3 DNA reads TGCAGTGCGAGCATCCCTCGGGGAACTGGGGCCAACGTCCTGACTTTC. Translated, it gives CSASIPRGTGANVLTF.

This sequence joins TRBV5-1 and TRBJ2-6; 8 nucleotides match TRBD1. The CDR3 covers 15 residues. Looked up from germline, CDR1 is SGHRS and CDR2 is YFSETQ. The trim removed 3 bases at V and 2 bases at J, leaving 1 base unmatched. The CDR3 DNA sequence: TGCGCCAGCAGCTCGGGACAGGCTGGGGCCAACGTCCTGACTTTC. It codes for CASSSGQAGANVLTF.

CDR3 sequence: CASISERYGMSTEAFF. For the CDR3, the DNA is TGTGCCAGCATTTCCGAACGGTACGGGATGAGCACTGAAGCTTTCTTT. The rearrangement uses TRBV7-9 and TRBJ1-1; D is unclear. V lost 7 bases and J lost 4, with 22 bases in between. The CDR3 totals 16 residues. From germline, CDR1 is SEHNR and CDR2 FQNEAQ (reference sequence).

The genes are TRBV24-1 and TRBJ1-1; TRBD1 matches at 7 bases. The CDR3 runs 12 residues. Unmatched junction bases numbered 7, after V lost 4 bases and J lost 12 bases. CDR1 KGHDR and CDR2 SFDVKD come from the germline V gene. This CDR3 reads CATSDSGTVSFF. The DNA of the CDR3 is TGTGCCACCAGTGACTCCGGGACAGTTTCTTTCTTT.

This sequence joins TRBV29-1 and TRBJ2-3, with unresolved D. V gave up 4 bases and J gave up 2 bases, with 7 bases separating them. Germline V gives CDR1 SQVTM, CDR2 ANQGSEA. The CDR3 contains 12 residues. CDR3 in amino acids: CSVGPSTDTQYF. The DNA of the CDR3 is TGCAGCGTTGGTCCGTCCACAGATACGCAGTATTTT.

This clonotype was recorded many times. The V and J genes are TRBV2 and TRBJ1-4, with a weak D call TRBD1 (5 bases). Trimming shortened V by 5 bases and J by 2 bases, and 9 bases separated the two germline ends. Germline CDR1 SNHLY, CDR2 FYNNEI. The CDR3 sequence is 14 residues long. In nucleotides, the CDR3 is TGTGCCAGCAGTCCGGGACGGACTAATGAAAAACTGTTTTTT. It encodes CASSPGRTNEKLFF.

This clonotype showed up many times. The chain links TRBV6-1 to TRBJ2-5, with 8 bases that match TRBD1. V shed 6 bases, J shed 5 bases, and the junction held 11 bases outside the gene matches. The CDR3 is 15 residues long. CDR1 is MNHNS and CDR2 is SASEGT in the germline V gene. CDR3 loop: CASSRTGMGMETQYF. The CDR3 DNA follows: TGTGCCAGCAGCAGGACAGGGATGGGCATGGAGACCCAGTACTTC.

The chain joins TRBV18 to TRBJ2-1; D is ambiguous. CDR3 length: 15 residues. Per germline, CDR1 KGHSH and CDR2 LQKENI. V dropped 4 bases and J dropped 0 bases, with 10 bases sitting between them. The CDR3 here is CASSLPASSYNEQFF. CDR3 sequence (DNA): TGTGCCAGCTCACTACCGGCGAGCTCCTACAATGAGCAGTTCTTC.

At least ten counts were recorded for this clonotype. The V gene is TRBV28, the J gene TRBJ2-7; 10 bases agree with TRBD1. Germline lookup yields CDR1 MDHEN and CDR2 SYDVKM. The CDR3 length is 14 residues. Unmatched junction bases numbered 5, after V lost 7 bases and J lost 2 bases. This CDR3 reads CASTWDRGPYEQYF. The CDR3 bases are TGTGCCAGCACCTGGGACAGGGGCCCCTACGAGCAGTACTTC.

This clonotype was recorded at least ten times. The chain employs TRBV12-3 or TRBV12-4 and TRBJ2-1, with 11 bases identical to TRBD2. With 6 bases clipped from V and 9 bases from J, the junction kept 10 bases outside the gene matches. The CDR3 extends over 15 amino acids. The CDR3 reads CASSHTSGRSSEQFF. The CDR3 DNA sequence: TGTGCCAGCAGCCATACTAGCGGGAGATCGAGTGAGCAGTTCTTC.

This clonotype was picked up a small number of times. At one of its ends the junction is not consistent with the germline gene, which may arise from a read error. The CDR3, as DNA: TGTGCCTGCAGCCAAGGGACAGCATATGAGCAGTTCTTC. Translated, it gives CACSQGTAYEQFF. The gene calls are TRBV6-1 and TRBJ2-1; 7 nucleotides line up with TRBD1. Per the germline V gene, CDR1 is MNHNS and CDR2 is SASEGT. CDR3 length equals 13 residues.

The CDR3 region has the DNA TGTGCCAGCAGTTTGGTGGGACAACACACCTACGAGCAGTACTTC. Protein: CASSLVGQHTYEQYF. The gene calls are TRBV27 and TRBJ2-7; weak D call: TRBD1 (6 bases). The germline CDR1 and CDR2 sequences are MNHEY and SMNVEV (reference sequence). The CDR3 sequence is 15 residues long. Trimming removed 3 bases from V and 2 bases from J, with 14 bases in between.